This T cell receptor beta chain was documented in a study of CD8 T cells in ankylosing spondylitis (dated by TCRdb to about 2017). Turning to the overall study: To find TCR variants linked to disease, the study profiled T cell receptor beta repertoires in ankylosing spondylitis patients and healthy donors. In total, the full study cohort was made up of roughly 100 healthy donors and about two dozen ankylosing spondylitis patients. Peripheral blood was sampled, and synovial fluid was also collected from ankylosing spondylitis patients. Beyond this particular receptor, the publication reports: Some motif variants had previously been reported in the synovial fluid and blood of reactive arthritis patients, which suggests shared mechanisms of disease initiation. A CD8+ phenotype was shown by the disease-linked clones, which were found at relatively low frequencies in peripheral blood. Blood from ankylosing spondylitis patients appeared to be characterized by a TCR beta motif made up of about 8 highly homologous amino acid variants. According to the report, matched synovial fluid samples from ankylosing spondylitis patients were significantly enriched for the disease-linked clones.

The sequencing machine was an Illumina HiSeq 2500. Quantitative 5'-RACE with molecular barcodes was the method used to prepare the TCR beta libraries. The study's own analysis went as follows. Disease-linked TCR variants were identified with a new computational method built on a probabilistic model of VDJ rearrangement. The public reads were reprocessed in TCRdb via fastp at Q25 and MiXCR, keeping in-frame beta chains. All rows with the same CDR3 protein become a single entry with the most common DNA and genes. TCRdb, not the original authors, processed these V and J calls. The sample includes roughly 150,000 distinct CDR3 sequences, with roughly 30% observed a single time. The top ten clonotypes cover 4.5% to 6% of the sample. Per the germline V gene, SGDLS is the CDR1 and YYNGEE is the CDR2. The CDR3, from cysteine to phenylalanine, totals 13 residues. Only the CDR3 part of the read is kept: 39 bases, read in frame from the first base. Cut back by 0 bases and 5 bases, the V and J ends lie 8 bases apart.

Synovial fluid samples were matched to blood samples from the same ankylosing spondylitis patients. Details on this clonotype: No antigen is known for it. Base qualities are not at hand, and no much larger clone is one base apart.

The receptor's source is a male donor with ankylosing spondylitis. Rearrangement joined TRBV9 to TRBJ1-1; the D gene remains uncertain. Input material: synovial fluid, either unsorted or a sorted T cell fraction (not recorded which). Read as DNA, the sequence is TGTGCCAGCAGCGTAGGAGCGGTGACTGAAGCTTTCTTT. The resulting protein is CASSVGAVTEAFF.